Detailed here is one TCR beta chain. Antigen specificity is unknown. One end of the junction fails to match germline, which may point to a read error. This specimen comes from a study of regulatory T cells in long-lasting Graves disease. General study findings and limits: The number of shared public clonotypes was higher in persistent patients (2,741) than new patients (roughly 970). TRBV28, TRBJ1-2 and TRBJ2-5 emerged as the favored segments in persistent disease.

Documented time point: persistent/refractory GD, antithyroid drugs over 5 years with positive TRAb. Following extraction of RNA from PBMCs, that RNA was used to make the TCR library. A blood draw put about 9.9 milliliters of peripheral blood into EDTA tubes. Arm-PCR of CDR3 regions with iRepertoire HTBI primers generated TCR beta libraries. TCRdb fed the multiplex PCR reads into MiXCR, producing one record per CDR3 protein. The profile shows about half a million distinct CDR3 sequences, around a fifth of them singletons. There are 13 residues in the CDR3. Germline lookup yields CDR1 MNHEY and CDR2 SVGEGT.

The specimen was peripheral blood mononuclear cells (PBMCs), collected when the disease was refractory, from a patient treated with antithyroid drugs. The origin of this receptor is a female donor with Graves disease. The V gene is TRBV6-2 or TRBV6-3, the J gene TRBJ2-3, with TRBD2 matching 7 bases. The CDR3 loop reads CASRETSKDTQYF. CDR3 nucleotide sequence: TGTGCCAGCAGGGAGACTAGCAAAGATACGCAGTATTTT.